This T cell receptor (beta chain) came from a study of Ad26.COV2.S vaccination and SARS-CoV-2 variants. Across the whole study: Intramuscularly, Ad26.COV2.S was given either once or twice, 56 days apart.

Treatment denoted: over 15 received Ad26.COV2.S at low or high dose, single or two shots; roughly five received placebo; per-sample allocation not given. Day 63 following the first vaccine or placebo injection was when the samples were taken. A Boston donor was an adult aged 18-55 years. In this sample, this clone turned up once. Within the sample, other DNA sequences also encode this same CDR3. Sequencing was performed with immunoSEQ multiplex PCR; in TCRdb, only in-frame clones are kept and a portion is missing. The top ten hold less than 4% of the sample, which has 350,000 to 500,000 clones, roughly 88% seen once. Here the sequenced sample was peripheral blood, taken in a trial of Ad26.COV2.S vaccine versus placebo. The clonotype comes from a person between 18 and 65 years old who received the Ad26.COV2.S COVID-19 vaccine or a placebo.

For the CDR3, the DNA is TGTGCCAGCAGTTCGAGCACAGATACGCAGTATTTT. Translation: CASSSSTDTQYF. The rearrangement uses TRBV6-5 and TRBJ2-3; D gene ambiguous. The germline gives CDR1 MNHEY, CDR2 SVGAGI. Trimming left V 4 bases short and J 0 bases short, with 2 bases between. This CDR3 comprises 12 residues.